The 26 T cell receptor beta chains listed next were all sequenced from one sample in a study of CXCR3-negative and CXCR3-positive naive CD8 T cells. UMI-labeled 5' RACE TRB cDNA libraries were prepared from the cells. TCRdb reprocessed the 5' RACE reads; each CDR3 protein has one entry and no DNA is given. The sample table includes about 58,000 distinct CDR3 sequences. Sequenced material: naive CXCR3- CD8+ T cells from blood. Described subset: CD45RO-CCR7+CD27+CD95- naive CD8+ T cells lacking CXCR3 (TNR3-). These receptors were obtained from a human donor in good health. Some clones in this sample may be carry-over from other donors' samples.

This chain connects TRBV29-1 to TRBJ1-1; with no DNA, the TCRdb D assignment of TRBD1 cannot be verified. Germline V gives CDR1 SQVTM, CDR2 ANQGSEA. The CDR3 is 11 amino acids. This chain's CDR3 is CSVNAGKLAFF.

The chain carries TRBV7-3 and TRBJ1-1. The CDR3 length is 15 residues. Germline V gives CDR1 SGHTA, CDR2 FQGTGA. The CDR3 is CASSRGVGPNTEAFF.

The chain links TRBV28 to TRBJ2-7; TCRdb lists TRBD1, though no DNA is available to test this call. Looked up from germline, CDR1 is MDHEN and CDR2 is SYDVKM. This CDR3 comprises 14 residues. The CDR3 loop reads CASSRDRGFHEQYF.

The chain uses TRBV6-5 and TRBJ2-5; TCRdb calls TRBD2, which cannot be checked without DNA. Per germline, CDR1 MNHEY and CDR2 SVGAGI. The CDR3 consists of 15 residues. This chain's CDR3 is CASSRTTSGGETQYF.

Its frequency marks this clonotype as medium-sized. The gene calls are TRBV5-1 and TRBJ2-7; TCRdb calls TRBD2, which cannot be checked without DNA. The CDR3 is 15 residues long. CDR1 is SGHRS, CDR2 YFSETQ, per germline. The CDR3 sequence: CASSLRLANAYEQYF. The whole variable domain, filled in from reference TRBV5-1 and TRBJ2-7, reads KAGVTQTPRYLIKTRGQQVTLSCSPISGHRSVSWYQQTPGQGLQFLFEYFSETQRNKGNFPGRFSGRQFSNSRSEMNVSTLELGDSALYLCASSLRLANAYEQYFGPGTRLTVT.

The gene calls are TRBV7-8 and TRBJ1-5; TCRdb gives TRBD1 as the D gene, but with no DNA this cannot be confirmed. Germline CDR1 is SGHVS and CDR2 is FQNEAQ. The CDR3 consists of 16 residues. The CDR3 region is CASSRDSFYSNQPQHF.

This CDR3 is CASSTGTAYEQYF. The gene calls are TRBV7-9 and TRBJ2-7; there is no DNA to check the TCRdb D call of TRBD1. The CDR3 covers 13 residues. CDR1 and CDR2 from the germline V gene are SEHNR and FQNEAQ (reference sequence). Together with reference TRBV7-9 and TRBJ2-7, the CDR3 gives the full variable domain: DTGVSQNPRHKITKRGQNVTFRCDPISEHNRLYWYRQTLGQGPEFLTYFQNEAQLEKSRLLSDRFSAERPKGSFSTLEIQRTEQGDSAMYLCASSTGTAYEQYFGPGTRLTVT.

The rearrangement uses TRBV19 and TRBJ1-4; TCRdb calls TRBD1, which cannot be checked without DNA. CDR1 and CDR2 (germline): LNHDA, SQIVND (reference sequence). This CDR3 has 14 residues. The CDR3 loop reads CASNGREGMGKLFF.

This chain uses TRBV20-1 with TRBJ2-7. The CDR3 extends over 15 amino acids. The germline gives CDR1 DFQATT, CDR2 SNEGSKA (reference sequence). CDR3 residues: CSAPRRRISSYEQYF.

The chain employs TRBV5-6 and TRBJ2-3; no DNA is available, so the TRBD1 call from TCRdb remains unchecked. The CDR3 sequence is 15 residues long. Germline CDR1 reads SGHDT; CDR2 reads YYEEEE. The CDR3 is CASSFRQGGTDTQYF. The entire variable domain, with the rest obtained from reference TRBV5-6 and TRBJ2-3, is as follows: DAGVTQSPTHLIKTRGQQVTLRCSPKSGHDTVSWYQQALGQGPQFIFQYYEEEERQRGNFPDRFSGHQFPNYSSELNVNALLLGDSALYLCASSFRQGGTDTQYFGPGTRLTVL.

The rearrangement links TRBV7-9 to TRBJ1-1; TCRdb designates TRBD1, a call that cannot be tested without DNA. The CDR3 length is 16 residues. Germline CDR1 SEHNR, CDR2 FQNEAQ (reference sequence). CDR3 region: CASSHTQDMPNTEAFF. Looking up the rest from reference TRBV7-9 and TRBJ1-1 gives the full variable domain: DTGVSQNPRHKITKRGQNVTFRCDPISEHNRLYWYRQTLGQGPEFLTYFQNEAQLEKSRLLSDRFSAERPKGSFSTLEIQRTEQGDSAMYLCASSHTQDMPNTEAFFGQGTRLTVV.

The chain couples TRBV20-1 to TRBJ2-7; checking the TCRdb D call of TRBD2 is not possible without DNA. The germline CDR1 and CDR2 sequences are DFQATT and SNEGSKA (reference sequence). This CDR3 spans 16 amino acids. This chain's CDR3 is CSARDGGGRTPYEQYF.

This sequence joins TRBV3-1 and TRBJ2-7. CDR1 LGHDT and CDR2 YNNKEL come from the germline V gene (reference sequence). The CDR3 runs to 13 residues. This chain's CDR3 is CASSHDSSYEQYF.

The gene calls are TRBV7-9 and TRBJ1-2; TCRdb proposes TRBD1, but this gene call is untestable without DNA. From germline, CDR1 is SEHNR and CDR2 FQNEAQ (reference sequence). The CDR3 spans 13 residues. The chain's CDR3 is CASSWTGDYGYTF. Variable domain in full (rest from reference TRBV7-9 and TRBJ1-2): DTGVSQNPRHKITKRGQNVTFRCDPISEHNRLYWYRQTLGQGPEFLTYFQNEAQLEKSRLLSDRFSAERPKGSFSTLEIQRTEQGDSAMYLCASSWTGDYGYTFGSGTRLTVV.

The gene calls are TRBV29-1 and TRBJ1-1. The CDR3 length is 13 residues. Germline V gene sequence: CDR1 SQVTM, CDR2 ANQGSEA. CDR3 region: CSVHLAASTEAFF.

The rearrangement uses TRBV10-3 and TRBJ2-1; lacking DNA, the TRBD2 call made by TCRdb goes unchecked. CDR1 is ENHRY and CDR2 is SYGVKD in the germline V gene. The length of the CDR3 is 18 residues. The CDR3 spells CAISEVTSGGAAYNEQFF.

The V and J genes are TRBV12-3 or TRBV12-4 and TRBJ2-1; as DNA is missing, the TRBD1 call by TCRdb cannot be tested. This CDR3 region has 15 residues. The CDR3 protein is CASSLAPSSYNEQFF.

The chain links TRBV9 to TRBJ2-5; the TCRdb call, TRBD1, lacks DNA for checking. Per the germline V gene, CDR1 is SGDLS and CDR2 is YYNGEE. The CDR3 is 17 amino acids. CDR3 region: CASSVLPGSSGLETQYF.

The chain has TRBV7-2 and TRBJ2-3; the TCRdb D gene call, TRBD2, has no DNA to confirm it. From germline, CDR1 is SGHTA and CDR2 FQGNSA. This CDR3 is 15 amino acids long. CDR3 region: CASSKGVAGADTQYF.

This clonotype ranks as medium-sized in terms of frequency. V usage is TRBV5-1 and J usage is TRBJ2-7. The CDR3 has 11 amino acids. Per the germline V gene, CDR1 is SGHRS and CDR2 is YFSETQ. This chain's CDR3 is CASSLGYEQYF.

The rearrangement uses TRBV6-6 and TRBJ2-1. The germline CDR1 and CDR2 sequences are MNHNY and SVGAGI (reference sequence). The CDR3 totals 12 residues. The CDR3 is CASSYPANEQFF.

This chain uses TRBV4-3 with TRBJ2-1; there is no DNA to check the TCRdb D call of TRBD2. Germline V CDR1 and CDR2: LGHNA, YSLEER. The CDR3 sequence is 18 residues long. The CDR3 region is CASSQDGASGGSHNEQFF.

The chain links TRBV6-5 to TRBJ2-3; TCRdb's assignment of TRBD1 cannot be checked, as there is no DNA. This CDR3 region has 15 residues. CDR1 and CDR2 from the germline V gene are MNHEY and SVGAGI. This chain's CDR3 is CASGEVAGHTDTQYF.

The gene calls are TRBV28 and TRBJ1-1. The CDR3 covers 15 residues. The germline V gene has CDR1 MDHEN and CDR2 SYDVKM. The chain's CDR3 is CASSLNRVLVTEAFF.

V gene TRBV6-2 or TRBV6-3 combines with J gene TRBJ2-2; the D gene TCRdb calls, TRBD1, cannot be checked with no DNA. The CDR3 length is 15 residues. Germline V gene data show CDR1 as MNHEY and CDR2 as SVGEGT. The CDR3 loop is CASNHDRGETGELFF.

This CDR3 is CASSLVTGARGHEQFF. The chain combines TRBV7-9 with TRBJ2-1; TCRdb indicates TRBD1, and absent DNA this call remains unverified. This CDR3 contains 16 residues. Germline assignment: CDR1 SEHNR and CDR2 FQNEAQ (reference sequence).